The sequence of this T cell receptor beta chain was determined in a study of T-cell memory formation after mild COVID-19. Constant-segment primers were used for 5'RACE, and the resulting TCR alpha and TCR beta cDNA libraries carried sample barcodes and UMIs. One entry per CDR3 protein, called by TCRdb with MiXCR from the 5' RACE reads. Here the sample spans about 450,000 distinct CDR3 sequences, 23% being singletons. This receptor was identified in an adult woman who had mild COVID-19 (a few samples of this study predate the infection). Cell type and time point are not known. Sequenced input: PBMCs or a T cell subset sorted from them (not recorded which).

The CDR3 region is CASSPRVSEQRETQYF. The CDR3 region has the DNA TGTGCCAGCAGCCCGAGAGTGAGTGAGCAACGAGAGACCCAGTACTTC. The V call is TRBV3-1, the J call TRBJ2-5, with unresolved D. Germline-derived CDR1 and CDR2 are LGHDT and YNNKEL (reference sequence). Trimming left V 4 bases short and J 4 bases short, with 19 bases between. There are 16 residues in the CDR3.